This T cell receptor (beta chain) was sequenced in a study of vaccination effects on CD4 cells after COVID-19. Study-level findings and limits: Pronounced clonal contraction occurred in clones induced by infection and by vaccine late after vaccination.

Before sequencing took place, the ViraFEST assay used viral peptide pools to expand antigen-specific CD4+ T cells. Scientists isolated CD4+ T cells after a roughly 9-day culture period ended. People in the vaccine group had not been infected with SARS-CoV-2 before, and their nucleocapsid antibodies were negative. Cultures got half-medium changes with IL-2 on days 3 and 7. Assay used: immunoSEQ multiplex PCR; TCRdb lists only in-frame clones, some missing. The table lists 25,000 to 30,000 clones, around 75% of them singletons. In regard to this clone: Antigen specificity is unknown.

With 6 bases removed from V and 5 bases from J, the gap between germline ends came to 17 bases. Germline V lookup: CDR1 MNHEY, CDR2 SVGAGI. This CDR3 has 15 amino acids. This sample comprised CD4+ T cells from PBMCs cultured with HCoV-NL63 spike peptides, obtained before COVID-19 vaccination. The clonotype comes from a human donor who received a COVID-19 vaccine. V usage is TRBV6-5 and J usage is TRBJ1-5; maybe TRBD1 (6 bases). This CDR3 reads CASRTNQGTHQPQHF. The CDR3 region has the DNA TGTGCCAGCAGGACCAATCAAGGGACACATCAGCCCCAGCATTTT.